Sequencing of this T cell receptor (beta chain) was carried out in a study of cytomegalovirus exposure and HLA in healthy donors. The overall study: Membership in the Caucasian-associated ancestry cluster was found for around 85% of approximately 430 genotyped donors.

V lost 5 bases and J lost 5, with 9 bases in between. Germline lookup yields CDR1 SGHVS and CDR2 FQNEAQ. The CDR3 covers 12 residues. Amplification used 60 Vbeta primers and 13 Jbeta primers. Sequenced by immunoSEQ multiplex PCR; TCRdb stores in-frame clones only, minus some. The table lists around 130,000 clones, roughly four fifths of them singletons. The chain combines TRBV7-8 with TRBJ1-2, with D possibly matching TRBD1 (5 bases). The sample comprised PBMCs. This clonotype was sampled from a woman aged 45-65 years in good health and CMV-seronegative. DNA for the CDR3: TGTGCCAGCAGCGAGGGGAGGTATGGCTACACCTTC. It codes for CASSEGRYGYTF.